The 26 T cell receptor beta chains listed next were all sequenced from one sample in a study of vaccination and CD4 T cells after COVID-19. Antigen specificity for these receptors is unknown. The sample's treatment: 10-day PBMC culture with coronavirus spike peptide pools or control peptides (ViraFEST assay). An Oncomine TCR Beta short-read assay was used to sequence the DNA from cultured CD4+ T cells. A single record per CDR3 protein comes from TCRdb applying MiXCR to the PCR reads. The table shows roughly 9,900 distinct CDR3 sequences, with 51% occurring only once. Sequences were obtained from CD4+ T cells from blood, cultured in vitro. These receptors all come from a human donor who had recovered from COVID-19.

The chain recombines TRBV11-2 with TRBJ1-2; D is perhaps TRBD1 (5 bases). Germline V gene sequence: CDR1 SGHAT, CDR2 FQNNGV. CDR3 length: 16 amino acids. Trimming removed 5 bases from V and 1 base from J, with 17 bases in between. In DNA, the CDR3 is TGTGCCAGCAGCCATAGGGGAATCAGGGATAACTATGGCTACACCTTC. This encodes CASSHRGIRDNYGYTF.

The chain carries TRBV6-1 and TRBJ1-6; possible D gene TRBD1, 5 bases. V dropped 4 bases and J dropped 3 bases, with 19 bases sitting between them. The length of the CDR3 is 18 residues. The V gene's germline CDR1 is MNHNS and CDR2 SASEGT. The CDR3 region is CASSGPPTAEVYNSPLHF. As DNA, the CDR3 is TGTGCCAGCAGTGGGCCTCCGACAGCCGAAGTCTATAATTCACCCCTCCACTTT.

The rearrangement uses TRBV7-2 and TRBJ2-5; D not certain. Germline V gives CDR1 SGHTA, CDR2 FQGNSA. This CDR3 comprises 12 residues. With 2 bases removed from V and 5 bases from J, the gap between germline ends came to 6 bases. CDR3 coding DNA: TGTGCCAGCAGCTTAACGGCCGAGACCCAGTACTTC. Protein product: CASSLTAETQYF.

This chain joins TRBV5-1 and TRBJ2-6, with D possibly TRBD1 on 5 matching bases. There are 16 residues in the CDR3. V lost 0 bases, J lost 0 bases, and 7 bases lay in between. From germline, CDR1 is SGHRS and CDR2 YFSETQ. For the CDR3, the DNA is TGCGCCAGCAGCTTGGGACAGTTCTCTGGGGCCAACGTCCTGACTTTC. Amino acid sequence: CASSLGQFSGANVLTF.

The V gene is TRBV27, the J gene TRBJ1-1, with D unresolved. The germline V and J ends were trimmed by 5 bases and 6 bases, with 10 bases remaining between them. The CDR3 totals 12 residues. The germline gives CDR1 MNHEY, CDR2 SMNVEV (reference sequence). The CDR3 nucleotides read TGTGCCAGCAGTCCGCCTTGGGCTGAAGCTTTCTTT. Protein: CASSPPWAEAFF.

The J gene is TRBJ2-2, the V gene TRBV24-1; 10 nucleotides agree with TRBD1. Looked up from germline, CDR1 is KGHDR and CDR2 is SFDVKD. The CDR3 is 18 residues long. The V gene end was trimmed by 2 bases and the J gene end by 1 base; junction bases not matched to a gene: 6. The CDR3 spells CATSDYSGTGVNTGELFF. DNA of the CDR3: TGTGCCACCAGTGATTATTCCGGGACAGGGGTGAACACCGGGGAGCTGTTTTTT.

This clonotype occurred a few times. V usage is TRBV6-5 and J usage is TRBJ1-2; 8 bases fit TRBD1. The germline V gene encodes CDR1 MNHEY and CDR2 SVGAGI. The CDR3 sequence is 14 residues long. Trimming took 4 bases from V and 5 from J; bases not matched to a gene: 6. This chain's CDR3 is CASSSTGGPYGYTF. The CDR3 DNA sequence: TGTGCCAGCAGTTCCACAGGGGGTCCATATGGCTACACCTTC.

In DNA form, the CDR3 reads TGTGCCAGTAGTATAAAGGGGGGGCCCGACACGCCCCAGCATTTT. The encoded protein is CASSIKGGPDTPQHF. The chain links TRBV19 to TRBJ1-5; possibly TRBD1 for D (6 bases). Germline-derived CDR1 and CDR2 are LNHDA and SQIVND (reference sequence). This CDR3 has 15 amino acids. V was trimmed by 2 bases and J by 9 bases, leaving 17 bases between them.

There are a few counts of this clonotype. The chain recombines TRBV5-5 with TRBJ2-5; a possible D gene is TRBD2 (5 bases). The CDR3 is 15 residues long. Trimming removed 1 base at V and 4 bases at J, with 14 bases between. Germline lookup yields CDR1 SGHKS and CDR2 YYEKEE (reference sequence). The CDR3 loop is CASSLSRKGGETQYF. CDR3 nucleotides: TGTGCCAGCAGCTTGTCCAGAAAAGGAGGAGAGACCCAGTACTTC.

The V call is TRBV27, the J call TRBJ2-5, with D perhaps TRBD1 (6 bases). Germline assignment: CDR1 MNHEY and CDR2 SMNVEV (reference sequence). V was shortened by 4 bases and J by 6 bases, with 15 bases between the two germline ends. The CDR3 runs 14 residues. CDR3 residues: CASSSPRRGKTQYF. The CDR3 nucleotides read TGTGCCAGCAGTTCGCCCCGAAGGGGGAAGACCCAGTACTTC.

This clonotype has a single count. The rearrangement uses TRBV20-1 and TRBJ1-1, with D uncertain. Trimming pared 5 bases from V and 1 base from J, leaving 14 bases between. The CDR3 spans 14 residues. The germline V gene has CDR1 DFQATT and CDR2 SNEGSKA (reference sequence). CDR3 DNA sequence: TGCAGTGCTGCTCCCCCTCAGGCGAACACTGAAGCTTTCTTT. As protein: CSAAPPQANTEAFF.

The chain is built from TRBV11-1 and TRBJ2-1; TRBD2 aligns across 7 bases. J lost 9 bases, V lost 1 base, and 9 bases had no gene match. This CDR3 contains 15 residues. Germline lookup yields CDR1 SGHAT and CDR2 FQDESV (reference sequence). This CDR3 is CASSLGPAGLSEQFF. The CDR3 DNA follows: TGTGCCAGCAGCTTAGGCCCAGCGGGGTTGAGTGAGCAGTTCTTC. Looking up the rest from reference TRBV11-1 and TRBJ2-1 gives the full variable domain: EAEVAQSPRYKITEKSQAVAFWCDPISGHATLYWYRQILGQGPELLVQFQDESVVDDSQLPKDRFSAERLKGVDSTLKIQPAELGDSAMYLCASSLGPAGLSEQFFGPGTRLTVL.

The CDR3 DNA follows: TGTGCCAGCAGCTTTTTACAGGGGGGGCGGCGGAGGGCCGGGGAGCTGTTTTTT. It is translated as CASSFLQGGRRRAGELFF. This sequence joins TRBV5-4 and TRBJ2-2, with D perhaps TRBD1 (8 bases). The CDR3 runs to 18 residues. Between the trimmed V and J ends, which lost 2 bases and 6 bases, there was a span of 23 bases. Germline loops: CDR1 SGHNT, CDR2 YYREEE (reference sequence).

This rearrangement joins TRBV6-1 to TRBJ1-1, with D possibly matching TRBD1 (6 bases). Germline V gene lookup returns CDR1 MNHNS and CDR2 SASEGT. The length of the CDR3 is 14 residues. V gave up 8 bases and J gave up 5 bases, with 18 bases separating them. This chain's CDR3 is CASFPATGITEAFF. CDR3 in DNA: TGTGCCAGCTTCCCCGCGACAGGTATTACTGAAGCTTTCTTT.

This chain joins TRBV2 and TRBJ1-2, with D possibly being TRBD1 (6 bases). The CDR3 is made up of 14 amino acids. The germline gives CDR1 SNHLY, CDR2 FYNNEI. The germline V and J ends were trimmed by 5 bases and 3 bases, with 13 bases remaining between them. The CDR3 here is CASSQAGADYGYTF. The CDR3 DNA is TGTGCCAGCAGTCAGGCAGGGGCGGACTATGGCTACACCTTC. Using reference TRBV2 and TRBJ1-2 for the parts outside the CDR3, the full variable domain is EPEVTQTPSHQVTQMGQEVILRCVPISNHLYFYWYRQILGQKVEFLVSFYNNEISEKSEIFDDQFSVERPDGSNFTLKIRSTKLEDSAMYFCASSQAGADYGYTFGSGTRLTVV.

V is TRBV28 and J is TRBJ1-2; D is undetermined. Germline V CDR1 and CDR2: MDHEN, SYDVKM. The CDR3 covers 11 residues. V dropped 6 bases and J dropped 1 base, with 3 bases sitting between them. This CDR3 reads CASSLNYGYTF. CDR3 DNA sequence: TGTGCCAGCAGCCTTAACTATGGCTACACCTTC.

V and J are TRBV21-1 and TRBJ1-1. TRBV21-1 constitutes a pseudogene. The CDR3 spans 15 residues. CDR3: CASSKALRPGPEAFF. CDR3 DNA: TGTGCCAGCAGCAAAGCGCTTCGGCCAGGCCCTGAAGCTTTCTTT.

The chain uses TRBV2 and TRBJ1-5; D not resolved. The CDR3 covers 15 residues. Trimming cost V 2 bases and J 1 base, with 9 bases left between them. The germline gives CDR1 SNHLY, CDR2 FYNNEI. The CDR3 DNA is TGTGCCAGCAGTGAATCGGGGATAAGCAATCAGCCCCAGCATTTT. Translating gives CASSESGISNQPQHF.

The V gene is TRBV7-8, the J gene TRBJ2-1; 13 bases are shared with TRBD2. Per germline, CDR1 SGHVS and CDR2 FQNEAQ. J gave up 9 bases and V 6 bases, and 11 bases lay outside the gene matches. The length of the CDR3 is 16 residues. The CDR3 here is CASSALLAGGQVEQFF. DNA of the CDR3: TGTGCCAGCAGTGCGTTACTAGCGGGGGGGCAGGTTGAGCAGTTCTTC.

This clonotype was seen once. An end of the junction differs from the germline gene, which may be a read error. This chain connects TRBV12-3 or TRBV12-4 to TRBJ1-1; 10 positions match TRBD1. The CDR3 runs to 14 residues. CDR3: CVSRRTGGYTEAFF. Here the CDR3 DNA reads TGTGTCAGCAGACGGACAGGGGGGTACACTGAAGCTTTCTTT.

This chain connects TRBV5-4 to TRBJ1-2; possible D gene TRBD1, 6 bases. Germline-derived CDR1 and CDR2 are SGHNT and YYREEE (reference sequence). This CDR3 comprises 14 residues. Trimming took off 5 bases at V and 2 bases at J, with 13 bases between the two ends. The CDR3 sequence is CASRTGLSNYGYTF. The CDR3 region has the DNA TGTGCCAGCAGAACAGGGCTTTCCAACTATGGCTACACCTTC.

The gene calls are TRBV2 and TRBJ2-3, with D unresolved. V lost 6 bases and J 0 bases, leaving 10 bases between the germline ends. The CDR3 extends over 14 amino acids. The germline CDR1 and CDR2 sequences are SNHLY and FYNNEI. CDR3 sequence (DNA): TGTGCCAGCAGGGTCTCATCTAGCACAGATACGCAGTATTTT. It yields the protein CASRVSSSTDTQYF.

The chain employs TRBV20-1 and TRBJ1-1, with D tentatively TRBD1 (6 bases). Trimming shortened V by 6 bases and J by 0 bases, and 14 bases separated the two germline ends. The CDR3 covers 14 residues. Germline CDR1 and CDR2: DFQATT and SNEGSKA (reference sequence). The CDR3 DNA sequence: TGCAGTGCCAGGAAAGAGGGGGTGAACACTGAAGCTTTCTTT. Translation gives CSARKEGVNTEAFF.

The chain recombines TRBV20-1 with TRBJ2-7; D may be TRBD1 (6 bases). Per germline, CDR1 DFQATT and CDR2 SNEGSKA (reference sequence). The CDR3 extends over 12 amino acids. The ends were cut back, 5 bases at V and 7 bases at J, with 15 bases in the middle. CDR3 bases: TGCAGTGCTTCCGACAGGACGGGGGAGCAGTACTTC. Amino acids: CSASDRTGEQYF.

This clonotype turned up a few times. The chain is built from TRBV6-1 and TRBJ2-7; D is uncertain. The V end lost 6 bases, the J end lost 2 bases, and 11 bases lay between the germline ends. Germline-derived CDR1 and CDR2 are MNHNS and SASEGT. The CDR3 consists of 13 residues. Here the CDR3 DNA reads TGTGCCAGCAGAACACTTTTTCCCTACGAGCAGTACTTC. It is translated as CASRTLFPYEQYF.

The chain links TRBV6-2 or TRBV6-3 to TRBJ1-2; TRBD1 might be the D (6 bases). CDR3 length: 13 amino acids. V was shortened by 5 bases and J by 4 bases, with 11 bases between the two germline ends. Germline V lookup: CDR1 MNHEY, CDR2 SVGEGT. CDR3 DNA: TGTGCCAGCAGTAGGGGGGGCCCCTATGGCTACACCTTC. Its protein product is CASSRGGPYGYTF.